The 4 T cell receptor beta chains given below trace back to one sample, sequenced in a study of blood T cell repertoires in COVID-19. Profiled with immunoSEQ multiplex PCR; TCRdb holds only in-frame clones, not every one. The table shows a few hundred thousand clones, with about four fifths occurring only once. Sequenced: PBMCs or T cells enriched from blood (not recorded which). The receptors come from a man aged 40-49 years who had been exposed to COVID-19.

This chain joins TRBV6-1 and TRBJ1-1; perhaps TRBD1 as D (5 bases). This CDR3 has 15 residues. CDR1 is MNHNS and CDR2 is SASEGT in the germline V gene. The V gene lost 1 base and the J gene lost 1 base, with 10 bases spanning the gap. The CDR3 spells CASSEGTGRNTEAFF. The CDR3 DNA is TGTGCCAGCAGTGAAGGTACAGGTCGGAACACTGAAGCTTTCTTT.

CDR3 nucleotide sequence: TGTGCCAGCGGGGAACAGGGTGGCAGGAATTCACCCCTCCACTTT. Translation gives CASGEQGGRNSPLHF. This rearrangement joins TRBV2 to TRBJ1-6; perhaps TRBD1 as D (6 bases). From germline, CDR1 is SNHLY and CDR2 FYNNEI. This CDR3 contains 15 residues. V lost 8 bases, J lost 7 bases, and 18 bases lay in between.

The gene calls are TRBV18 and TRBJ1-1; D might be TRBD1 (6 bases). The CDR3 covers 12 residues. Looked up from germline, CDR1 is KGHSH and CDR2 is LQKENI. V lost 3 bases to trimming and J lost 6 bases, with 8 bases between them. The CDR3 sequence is CASSPGTPEAFF. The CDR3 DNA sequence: TGTGCCAGCTCACCCGGGACACCTGAAGCTTTCTTT. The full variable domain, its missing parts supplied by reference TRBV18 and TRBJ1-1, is NAGVMQNPRHLVRRRGQEARLRCSPMKGHSHVYWYRQLPEEGLKFMVYLQKENIIDESGMPKERFSAEFPKEGPSILRIQQVVRGDSAAYFCASSPGTPEAFFGQGTRLTVV.

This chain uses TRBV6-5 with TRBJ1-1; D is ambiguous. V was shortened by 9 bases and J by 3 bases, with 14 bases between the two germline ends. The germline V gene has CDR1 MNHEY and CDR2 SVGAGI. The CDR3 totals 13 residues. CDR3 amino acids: CASGDVLDTEAFF. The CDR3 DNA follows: TGTGCCAGTGGAGACGTCTTGGACACTGAAGCTTTCTTT.